The entry below gives a single T cell receptor (beta chain) sequence along with its context. What antigen it recognizes has not been identified. No base qualities exist here, and no much larger clone lies one base off it. TCR beta libraries were generated from genomic DNA with the immunoSEQ kit, following the manufacturer's recommendations. To prepare libraries, a first multiplex PCR with proprietary primers was run, followed by a second PCR that added unique barcodes, and a bead cleanup was done after each round. Each sample batch included a kit-provided positive control reaction and a negative control reaction. The final libraries were assessed on an Agilent 4200 TapeStation D1000 ScreenTape, pooled by volume, and quantified by qPCR. Sequencing was performed on an Illumina NextSeq500 using a MidOutput 150-cycle cartridge, with 156 Read1 cycles, 15 Index1 cycles, and the kit custom primers. The pooled library was loaded at 0.8 to 1 pM, with a roughly 19% PhiX control spiked in. The authors' analysis ran thus. Vendor-processed data were analyzed in R, with a clonotype defined as all T cells sharing the same CDR3 nucleotide sequence. In the clone abundance analyses, frequencies in each sample were normalized to that sample's 10,000 most abundant clones. Public T cell clones, which averaged fewer than five per sample, were removed prior to analysis. Tumor-enriched and baseline blood-enriched clonotypes were defined by at least a 32-fold difference in abundance between compartments. A beta-binomial differential abundance model was used to identify clonotypes that expanded or contracted between blood time points. The Baroni-Urbani and Buser coefficient was used to measure tumor-blood repertoire similarity, and groups were compared with two-tailed Wilcoxon tests in R. Sourced from immuneACCESS, this table was stored by TCRdb with only in-frame sequences that have V and J called. A share of the clones is absent; for the studies checked, an unresolved V gene accounts for under half, and the remainder has no known explanation. The DNA was the basis for D and trimming; V, J and clone size are from that table. In this sample the table shows 85,000 to 100,000 clones, around 88% of which occur a single time. In total, the top ten clones hold 7.5% to 8.5% of the sample.

Taken with the paper, the label for time point translates to: baseline pretreatment blood. This sample's treatment or condition label indicates: 15 Gy SBRT to primary tumor, nephrectomy 4 weeks later. To follow tumor-enriched clonotypes, serial peripheral blood was collected from radiation-treated patients at baseline and at 2 weeks and 4 weeks after SBRT. Every patient had renal cell carcinoma of clear cell pathology. The QIAamp DNA Blood Mini Kit (Qiagen) was used to prepare genomic DNA for TCR sequencing. Only samples passing all quality control checks were included in the analyses. This sample stems from a study of radiation and T cells in renal cell carcinoma (TCRdb year 2020). Context from the whole study: Samples came from a clinical trial, in which primary renal cell carcinomas received 15 Gy stereotactic body radiation therapy followed by nephrectomy 4 weeks later. A total of 50 or so samples underwent TCR beta sequencing, made up of roughly 26 tumors and some 27 peripheral blood samples. A total of 4,016,671 unique CDR3 nucleotide sequences, encoding 2,500,000 or so unique CDR3 amino acid sequences, were found across all 50 or so samples. The paper's findings and limits, for the study overall: Because the trial had a single-armed design, the trial could not examine how radiation dose or scheduling affected the TCR repertoire. Tracking of blood repertoire dynamics stopped at about 4 weeks after treatment, with no follow-up past that point. Because pretreatment tumor biopsies were not available, the study could not determine whether clonotypes were already present within the tumor at baseline. Top tumor clonotypes rose in blood from baseline to 2 weeks post-radiation, then contracted by 4 weeks, suggesting transient expansion of tumor-resident clones.

The CDR3 goes from the cysteine to the phenylalanine over 15 residues. The CDR3 DNA has 45 bases and is translated from base 1. Reading the germline V gene gives CDR1 WSHSY and CDR2 SAAADI. Between the V and J ends, shortened by 3 bases and 4 bases respectively, the junction contains 15 bases. The chain employs TRBV10-2 and TRBJ1-2; the D gene lacks a confident call. The sequencing here drew on blood, taken from a patient whose treatment included radiotherapy and nephrectomy. This receptor was taken from a man aged 45-65 years with renal cell carcinoma. The CDR3 amino acid sequence is: CASSDIAEKIYGYTF. The DNA is TGCGCCAGCAGTGATATCGCAGAGAAGATCTATGGCTACACCTTC.